This entry describes one T cell receptor (beta chain). Germline V CDR1 and CDR2: LNHDA, SQIVND (reference sequence). The CDR3 spans 14 residues. V dropped 5 bases and J dropped 3; count of bases not matched to a gene: 6. The sample belongs to a study of blood T cell repertoires in COVID-19. Clones were read by immunoSEQ multiplex PCR, and TCRdb kept only the in-frame ones, dropping some. The table shows 100,000 or so clones, with about 90% occurring only once. V usage is TRBV19 and J usage is TRBJ2-7, with 8 bases identical to TRBD1. The origin of this receptor is a woman aged 25 to 45 with acute or convalescent COVID-19. Sequences were obtained from peripheral blood. The CDR3 sequence: CASSPPGQGYEQYF. In nucleotides, the CDR3 is TGTGCCAGTAGTCCCCCCGGACAGGGCTACGAGCAGTACTTC.